These T cell receptor beta chains were read from a single sample in a study of blood T cells in healthy people across ages. Using its own MiXCR run on the 5' RACE reads, TCRdb lists one record per CDR3 protein. The top ten clones hold about 4% of a sample with 1.4 million or so distinct CDR3 sequences, under 55% of them seen once. Sequenced: blood. These receptors all stem from a woman aged 18-29 years in good health. Each CDR3 is given with its conserved first and last residue. The order of the fields is J gene, V gene, clone size, D gene, CDR3 DNA, CDR3 protein. The D gene is left open where the match is weak. A row's size may be missing; if present it is once, few, many or a size class.

J gene: TRBJ1-2
V gene: TRBV20-1
clone size: .
D gene: .
CDR3 DNA: TGCAGTGCTAGAGATACGGGACGGGACTATGGCTACACCTTC
CDR3 protein: CSARDTGRDYGYTF

J gene: TRBJ1-1
V gene: TRBV7-9
clone size: few
D gene: .
CDR3 DNA: TGTGCCAGCAGTCGAGACGGGGTTAACACTGAAGCTTTCTTT
CDR3 protein: CASSRDGVNTEAFF

J gene: TRBJ1-1
V gene: TRBV5-1
clone size: many
D gene: .
CDR3 DNA: TGCGCCAGCAGCGTAGGGAGGGTCACTGAAGCTTTCTTT
CDR3 protein: CASSVGRVTEAFF

J gene: TRBJ2-5
V gene: TRBV7-2
clone size: .
D gene: .
CDR3 DNA: TGTGCCAGCAGCTTAGAAGTAGGCTACAACAATGAGCAGTACTTC
CDR3 protein: CASSLEVGYNNEQYF

J gene: TRBJ2-1
V gene: TRBV27
clone size: .
D gene: .
CDR3 DNA: TGTGCCAGCAGTTCCCCAGAGGCAGGGGGGTACTACAATGAGCAGTTCTTC
CDR3 protein: CASSSPEAGGYYNEQFF

J gene: TRBJ2-1
V gene: TRBV20-1
clone size: .
D gene: .
CDR3 DNA: TGCAGTGCTAGCAGCGCGGGGATGGTTAGGTACAATGAGCAGTTCTTC
CDR3 protein: CSASSAGMVRYNEQFF

J gene: TRBJ1-2
V gene: TRBV5-1
clone size: .
D gene: .
CDR3 DNA: TGCGCCAGCAGCTTGGAGCCAGGGGTTGACTATGGCTACACCTTC
CDR3 protein: CASSLEPGVDYGYTF

J gene: TRBJ2-7
V gene: TRBV27
clone size: .
D gene: .
CDR3 DNA: TGTGCCAGCAGTTTATCGCGGGGACCCAAACAGCAGTACTTC
CDR3 protein: CASSLSRGPKQQYF

J gene: TRBJ2-2
V gene: TRBV4-2
clone size: .
D gene: TRBD2
CDR3 DNA: TGTGCCAGCAGCCAAGGAGCGGGGAGAACGGGCGGGGAGCTGTTTTTT
CDR3 protein: CASSQGAGRTGGELFF

J gene: TRBJ2-5
V gene: TRBV5-1
clone size: .
D gene: .
CDR3 DNA: TGCGCCAGCAGCTCCTTAGTCCAAGAGACCCAGTACTTC
CDR3 protein: CASSSLVQETQYF

J gene: TRBJ2-7
V gene: TRBV25-1
clone size: .
D gene: .
CDR3 DNA: TGTGCCAGCAGTGCAGGGGAAGGACATGAGCAGTACTTC
CDR3 protein: CASSAGEGHEQYF

J gene: TRBJ2-7
V gene: TRBV5-1
clone size: few
D gene: .
CDR3 DNA: TGCGCCAGCAGCTTGGACACATTCGGCTACGAGCAGTACTTC
CDR3 protein: CASSLDTFGYEQYF

J gene: TRBJ2-5
V gene: TRBV5-1
clone size: few
D gene: .
CDR3 DNA: TGCGCCAGCAGCTCAGGGAGCATAGGAGGTCAAGAGACCCAGTACTTC
CDR3 protein: CASSSGSIGGQETQYF

J gene: TRBJ2-2
V gene: TRBV5-1
clone size: .
D gene: .
CDR3 DNA: TGCGCCAGCAGCTTGGCCAGGACATCGAACACCGGGGAGCTGTTTTTT
CDR3 protein: CASSLARTSNTGELFF

J gene: TRBJ1-2
V gene: TRBV20-1
clone size: .
D gene: .
CDR3 DNA: TGCAGTGCTATAGGACGACTGTTCTATGGCTACACCTTC
CDR3 protein: CSAIGRLFYGYTF

J gene: TRBJ1-2
V gene: TRBV16
clone size: .
D gene: .
CDR3 DNA: TGTGCCAGCAGCCAATCAAGCAGTATGAACTATGGCTACACCTTC
CDR3 protein: CASSQSSSMNYGYTF

J gene: TRBJ1-5
V gene: TRBV6-5
clone size: .
D gene: .
CDR3 DNA: TGTGCCAGCAGTTACTCGACGGCAGGGATTGATCAGCCCCAGCATTTT
CDR3 protein: CASSYSTAGIDQPQHF

J gene: TRBJ1-1
V gene: TRBV6-2/TRBV6-3
clone size: .
D gene: .
CDR3 DNA: TGTGCCAGCAACGATTACGACACTGAAGCTTTCTTT
CDR3 protein: CASNDYDTEAFF

J gene: TRBJ2-7
V gene: TRBV12-3/TRBV12-4
clone size: few
D gene: .
CDR3 DNA: TGTGCCAGCAGCTCAATCGGGTATAAAACTGAGGAGCAGTACTTC
CDR3 protein: CASSSIGYKTEEQYF

J gene: TRBJ2-5
V gene: TRBV29-1
clone size: .
D gene: TRBD2
CDR3 DNA: TGCAGCGTCAAAAAGCGGGATCCCCAAGAGACCCAGTACTTC
CDR3 protein: CSVKKRDPQETQYF

J gene: TRBJ2-5
V gene: TRBV29-1
clone size: .
D gene: .
CDR3 DNA: TGCAGCGTTGCCGGACAGCTTCAAGAGACCCAGTACTTC
CDR3 protein: CSVAGQLQETQYF

J gene: TRBJ1-6
V gene: TRBV7-2
clone size: few
D gene: .
CDR3 DNA: TGTGCCAGCAGCTTAAGGGATTATTATAATTCACCCCTCCACTTT
CDR3 protein: CASSLRDYYNSPLHF

J gene: TRBJ2-1
V gene: TRBV4-1
clone size: .
D gene: .
CDR3 DNA: TGCGCCAGCAGCCAGGTTACTAATGAGCAGTTCTTC
CDR3 protein: CASSQVTNEQFF

J gene: TRBJ1-6
V gene: TRBV5-1
clone size: .
D gene: .
CDR3 DNA: TGCGCCAGCAGCAGGGACGGGTACGGATCACCCCTCCACTTT
CDR3 protein: CASSRDGYGSPLHF

J gene: TRBJ2-1
V gene: TRBV10-3
clone size: few
D gene: TRBD2
CDR3 DNA: TGTGCCATCAGTGAAGGGCTAGCGGGAGCCAATGAGCAGTTCTTC
CDR3 protein: CAISEGLAGANEQFF

J gene: TRBJ2-1
V gene: TRBV30
clone size: .
D gene: TRBD2
CDR3 DNA: TGTGCCTGGAGTACAAGCGGGAGAACGAATGAGCAGTTCTTC
CDR3 protein: CAWSTSGRTNEQFF

J gene: TRBJ2-7
V gene: TRBV6-6
clone size: .
D gene: TRBD2
CDR3 DNA: TGTGCCAGCGGGCCTACTAGCGGGGTTTCCTACGAGCAGTACTTT
CDR3 protein: CASGPTSGVSYEQYF

J gene: TRBJ2-5
V gene: TRBV2
clone size: .
D gene: TRBD2
CDR3 DNA: TGTGCCAGCAGTCTTGGGACTAGCGGGAGCGCTCAAGAGACCCAGTACTTC
CDR3 protein: CASSLGTSGSAQETQYF

J gene: TRBJ1-5
V gene: TRBV30
clone size: .
D gene: TRBD1
CDR3 DNA: TGTGCCTGGAGTGTAATTGGGACAGGGGGGACCCAGCATTTT
CDR3 protein: CAWSVIGTGGTQHF

J gene: TRBJ2-1
V gene: TRBV4-3
clone size: many
D gene: .
CDR3 DNA: TGCGCCAGCAGCCAATGGGGAGCGTTCTCCTACAATGAGCAGTTCTTC
CDR3 protein: CASSQWGAFSYNEQFF

J gene: TRBJ2-5
V gene: TRBV6-2/TRBV6-3
clone size: few
D gene: TRBD2
CDR3 DNA: TGTGCCAGCAGTCAACGGACGGCCTCGGGACTAGCGAGGGAGACCCAGTACTTC
CDR3 protein: CASSQRTASGLARETQYF

J gene: TRBJ2-1
V gene: TRBV5-1
clone size: .
D gene: .
CDR3 DNA: TGCGCCAGCAGCTTGGGCGTAATTAGGGACAATGAGCAGTTCTTC
CDR3 protein: CASSLGVIRDNEQFF

J gene: TRBJ2-1
V gene: TRBV13
clone size: .
D gene: TRBD2
CDR3 DNA: TGTGCCAGCAGCCCGCACTTAGGCGCGGGGGGGCTTGGTGAGCAGTTCTTC
CDR3 protein: CASSPHLGAGGLGEQFF

J gene: TRBJ2-6
V gene: TRBV20-1
clone size: .
D gene: .
CDR3 DNA: TGCAGTGCTAGACCCCAAGGGGGGCGGGCCAACGTCCTGACTTTC
CDR3 protein: CSARPQGGRANVLTF

J gene: TRBJ2-1
V gene: TRBV28
clone size: .
D gene: TRBD2
CDR3 DNA: TGTGCCAGCAGTGCGCCGGGACTAGGTACCAATGAGCAGTTCTTC
CDR3 protein: CASSAPGLGTNEQFF

J gene: TRBJ2-7
V gene: TRBV10-3
clone size: few
D gene: .
CDR3 DNA: TGTGCCATCAGTGAGTTCGCGGCCGAGCAGTACTTC
CDR3 protein: CAISEFAAEQYF

J gene: TRBJ2-7
V gene: TRBV6-2/TRBV6-3
clone size: .
D gene: TRBD1
CDR3 DNA: TGTGCCGGCAGACCAATGGGACAGTGGGCCTACGAGCAGTACTTC
CDR3 protein: CAGRPMGQWAYEQYF

J gene: TRBJ1-1
V gene: TRBV20-1
clone size: .
D gene: .
CDR3 DNA: TGCAGTGCTAGGATTGGGGGGAGGAACACTGAAGCTTTCTTT
CDR3 protein: CSARIGGRNTEAFF

J gene: TRBJ2-1
V gene: TRBV11-2
clone size: few
D gene: .
CDR3 DNA: TGTGCCAGCAGCCCCTCAGAAAGATACAATGAGCAGTTCTTC
CDR3 protein: CASSPSERYNEQFF

J gene: TRBJ1-2
V gene: TRBV3-1
clone size: many
D gene: .
CDR3 DNA: TGTGCCAGCAGCCGCGGGACGAACTATGGCTACACCTTC
CDR3 protein: CASSRGTNYGYTF

J gene: TRBJ2-5
V gene: TRBV7-9
clone size: .
D gene: .
CDR3 DNA: TGTGCCAGCAGCTCAGGGGTGGGACAAGAGACCCAGTACTTC
CDR3 protein: CASSSGVGQETQYF

J gene: TRBJ2-1
V gene: TRBV6-2/TRBV6-3
clone size: .
D gene: .
CDR3 DNA: TGTGCCAGCATCCGCGGATTAGGCTCCTACAATGAGCAGTTCTTC
CDR3 protein: CASIRGLGSYNEQFF

J gene: TRBJ2-5
V gene: TRBV7-2
clone size: .
D gene: .
CDR3 DNA: TGTGCCAGCAGCCCCCGCGGACTGTCGGATGAGCAGTACTTC
CDR3 protein: CASSPRGLSDEQYF

J gene: TRBJ2-1
V gene: TRBV10-3
clone size: .
D gene: TRBD1
CDR3 DNA: TGTGCCATCAGGGGACAGGGAACCTACCACGAGCAGTTCTTC
CDR3 protein: CAIRGQGTYHEQFF